The 18 T cell receptor beta chains reported below all come from one sample, sequenced in a study of blood T cell repertoires in COVID-19. TCRdb's table, derived via immunoSEQ multiplex PCR, lists solely in-frame clones and lacks some. Among 95,000 to 150,000 clones listed, around 64% were seen once. Sequences were obtained from peripheral blood. The origin of the receptors is a human donor with acute or convalescent COVID-19. The donor label of this sample is uncertain.

This clone was seen just once. The J gene is TRBJ1-5, the V gene TRBV28; D is unclear. The CDR3 totals 15 residues. V lost 3 bases, J lost 3 bases, and 12 bases lay in between. Looked up from germline, CDR1 is MDHEN and CDR2 is SYDVKM. DNA for the CDR3: TGTGCCAGCAGTTTCGGACTACCTTACAATCAGCCCCAGCATTTT. Translating gives CASSFGLPYNQPQHF.

The J gene is TRBJ2-7, the V gene TRBV27; 7 bases fit TRBD1. Germline values: CDR1 MNHEY, CDR2 SMNVEV (reference sequence). This CDR3 spans 14 amino acids. V lost 3 bases to trimming and J lost 2 bases; unmatched junction nucleotides: 4. CDR3 protein: CASSFAGGTYEQYF. The CDR3 coding sequence is TGTGCCAGCAGTTTCGCAGGGGGTACCTACGAGCAGTACTTC.

This clone was recorded many times. This rearrangement joins TRBV2 to TRBJ2-5, with 8 bases aligning to TRBD1. The CDR3 extends over 14 amino acids. The junction had 7 bases not matched to a gene; V was cut back by 3 bases and J by 7 bases. Per the germline V gene, CDR1 is SNHLY and CDR2 is FYNNEI. The CDR3 sequence is CASSDLGQGGTQYF. DNA for the CDR3: TGTGCCAGCAGTGATCTTGGACAGGGAGGGACCCAGTACTTC.

This clone was picked up one time. The rearrangement uses TRBV25-1 and TRBJ2-2, with D possibly matching TRBD2 (7 bases). The V gene's germline CDR1 is MGHDK and CDR2 SYGVNS. V lost 9 bases and J 6 bases, leaving 17 bases between the germline ends. This CDR3 is 14 amino acids long. Here the CDR3 DNA reads TGTGCCAGTGTTAAAGGGGGGGTAGCCGGGGAGCTGTTTTTT. Translation: CASVKGGVAGELFF.

This chain connects TRBV28 to TRBJ1-2; 7 bases map to TRBD1. CDR3 size: 15 residues. V lost 5 bases, J lost 6 bases, and 12 bases stayed unmatched. Germline V lookup: CDR1 MDHEN, CDR2 SYDVKM. CDR3 in DNA: TGTGCCAGCAGTCCGCCGACAGGGAGGTCAAATGGCTACACCTTC. This gives the protein CASSPPTGRSNGYTF.

This clone has a handful of counts. The chain joins TRBV5-6 to TRBJ2-7; 7 positions agree with TRBD1. Trimming removed 0 bases from V and 6 bases from J; junction bases left unmatched: 3. The CDR3 contains 13 residues. Germline lookup yields CDR1 SGHDT and CDR2 YYEEEE. CDR3 residues: CASSLGQGAEQYV. The DNA for the CDR3 is TGTGCCAGCAGCTTGGGACAGGGAGCCGAGCAGTACGTC.

There are a few counts of this clone. The chain carries TRBV7-9 and TRBJ1-2, with D maybe TRBD1 (6 bases). V shed 5 bases and J shed 2 bases, with 15 bases lying between them. The length of the CDR3 is 15 residues. The V gene's germline CDR1 is SEHNR and CDR2 FQNEAQ (reference sequence). The CDR3 coding sequence is TGTGCCAGCAGCGTGGGGACACTCCGAAACTATGGCTACACCTTC. It specifies CASSVGTLRNYGYTF.

This clone was picked up a small number of times. V usage is TRBV5-8 and J usage is TRBJ2-1; D not resolved. The CDR3 covers 17 residues. CDR1 and CDR2 (germline): SGHTS, YDEGEE. Trimming cost V 4 bases and J 0 bases, with 17 bases left between them. This CDR3 reads CASSRPSAASSYNEQFF. The CDR3 DNA reads as TGTGCCAGCAGCCGCCCGAGCGCGGCCAGCTCCTACAATGAGCAGTTCTTC.

This chain joins TRBV6-4 and TRBJ2-3; 7 bases are shared with TRBD1. Unmatched junction bases numbered 6, after V lost 4 bases and J lost 2 bases. From germline, CDR1 is MRHNA and CDR2 SNTAGT. The CDR3 is 15 residues long. Written as DNA, the CDR3 is TGTGCCAGCAGTGTTAACAGGGGTACCACAGATACGCAGTATTTT. The encoded protein is CASSVNRGTTDTQYF.

The gene calls are TRBV5-1 and TRBJ1-3, with D possibly TRBD1 on 5 matching bases. The V gene's germline CDR1 is SGHRS and CDR2 YFSETQ. The CDR3 extends over 15 amino acids. V lost 8 bases and J lost 4, with 19 bases in between. CDR3 nucleotide sequence: TGCGCCAGAGGGCAGATGACAGAAGAGGGAAACACCATATATTTT. It encodes CARGQMTEEGNTIYF.

The rearrangement uses TRBV4-2 and TRBJ1-5, with a possible D match to TRBD1 (6 bases). V was cut by 3 bases and J by 7 bases, with 13 bases left in between. Germline V gene sequence: CDR1 LGHNA, CDR2 YNFKEQ. The CDR3 runs 14 residues. CDR3 in amino acids: CASSHGQTFQPQHF. In DNA, the CDR3 is TGTGCCAGCAGCCACGGACAGACTTTCCAGCCCCAGCATTTT.

V is TRBV9 and J is TRBJ1-4; possibly TRBD1 for D (6 bases). The CDR3 consists of 17 residues. Per the germline V gene, CDR1 is SGDLS and CDR2 is YYNGEE. Trimming left V 4 bases short and J 3 bases short, with 19 bases between. In nucleotides, the CDR3 is TGTGCCAGCAGCTCCGGACAGACTACCCGCGCTAATGAAAAACTGTTTTTT. This gives the protein CASSSGQTTRANEKLFF.

The chain combines TRBV19 with TRBJ1-3; D is ambiguous. The CDR3 sequence is 14 residues long. The V and J ends lost 3 bases and 7 bases respectively, with 13 bases between them. Per the germline V gene, CDR1 is LNHDA and CDR2 is SQIVND (reference sequence). CDR3: CASSILGAGNTIYF. Here the CDR3 DNA reads TGTGCCAGTAGTATTCTGGGAGCGGGGAACACCATATATTTT.

CDR3 sequence: CASGPMIYNSPLHF. The CDR3 nucleotides are TGTGCCAGCGGGCCGATGATCTATAATTCACCCCTCCACTTT. The chain is built from TRBV6-5 and TRBJ1-6; D unresolved. Germline V CDR1 and CDR2: MNHEY, SVGAGI. Deletions cut 8 bases from V and 3 bases from J, with 11 bases between. There are 14 residues in the CDR3.

A single count supports this clone. This chain uses TRBV28 with TRBJ2-4, with 12 bases lining up with TRBD1. This CDR3 has 21 residues. After removal of 5 bases from V and 4 bases from J, the junction contained 21 bases not matched to a gene. Germline V lookup: CDR1 MDHEN, CDR2 SYDVKM. CDR3 DNA: TGTGCCAGCAGTGGCCTCTATAGGGGGACAGGGGGCAGGGCAGGGAAAAACATTCAGTACTTC. Its translation is CASSGLYRGTGGRAGKNIQYF.

A single count supports this clone. The V and J genes are TRBV21-1 and TRBJ2-7; TRBD2, the table's D call, was not compared with the DNA. TRBV21-1 is a listed pseudogene. The CDR3 has 18 residues. The CDR3: CASSKGVSGGLSSYEQYF. The CDR3 DNA follows: TGTGCCAGCAGCAAAGGGGTTAGCGGGGGGCTTAGCTCCTACGAGCAGTACTTC.

This clone was found once. This chain uses TRBV19 with TRBJ1-3; D uncertain. The CDR3 covers 14 residues. Deletions cut 3 bases from V and 2 bases from J, with 8 bases between. CDR1 is LNHDA, CDR2 SQIVND, per germline (reference sequence). CDR3 DNA sequence: TGTGCCAGTAGTATCCCAGGTCCTGGAAACACCATATATTTT. Translated: CASSIPGPGNTIYF.

Many counts were recorded for this clone. This chain uses TRBV10-2 with TRBJ2-7; TRBD1 matches 11 bases. The length of the CDR3 is 13 residues. Germline V gives CDR1 WSHSY, CDR2 SAAADI. V gave up 4 bases and J gave up 10 bases; unmatched junction bases: 6. CDR3 bases: TGCGCCAGCAGTGTAAGGGACAGGGGGTTTCAGTACGTC. Translated: CASSVRDRGFQYV.